Presented here are 27 T cell receptor beta chains from one specimen sequenced in a study of identifying expanded T cells in peripheral blood. Only in-frame clones appear in the TCRdb table, and some are missing; sequencing was by immunoSEQ multiplex PCR. The data show roughly 90,000 clones, approximately 84% seen once. Source material: blood. The receptors stem from a person between 18 and 75 years old in good health.

This clone was seen a single time. The chain uses TRBV5-4 and TRBJ1-4, with a tentative D call TRBD1 (6 bases). Deletions cut 4 bases from V and 8 bases from J, with 15 bases between. The CDR3 covers 14 residues. Germline V gene data show CDR1 as SGHNT and CDR2 as YYREEE (reference sequence). The CDR3 bases are TGTGCCAGCAGCCCATCGTCGGACAGCGAAAAACTGTTTTTT. Protein: CASSPSSDSEKLFF. The full variable domain, in which reference TRBV5-4 and TRBJ1-4 provide the parts outside the CDR3, is ETGVTQSPTHLIKTRGQQVTLRCSSQSGHNTVSWYQQALGQGPQFIFQYYREEENGRGNFPPRFSGLQFPNYSSELNVNALELDDSALYLCASSPSSDSEKLFFGSGTQLSVL.

The genes are TRBV6-4 and TRBJ2-2, with D possibly TRBD2 on 5 matching bases. CDR1 and CDR2 (germline): MRHNA, SNTAGT. V dropped 0 bases and J dropped 4 bases, with 12 bases sitting between them. CDR3 length equals 16 residues. The CDR3 bases are TGTGCCAGCAGTGACTCGGGGAGTCCTTCCACCGGGGAGCTGTTTTTT. Translating gives CASSDSGSPSTGELFF.

V is TRBV2 and J is TRBJ2-2, with TRBD1 as a possible D gene (5 bases). The CDR3 length is 19 residues. Germline V CDR1 and CDR2: SNHLY, FYNNEI. V lost 7 bases to trimming and J lost 1 base, with 25 bases between them. The chain's CDR3 is CASTPLQGYLGENTGELFF. CDR3 DNA sequence: TGTGCCAGCACCCCCCTTCAGGGATACTTAGGAGAGAACACCGGGGAGCTGTTTTTT.

This clone was recorded once. This sequence joins TRBV6-6 and TRBJ2-3; no definite D call. The length of the CDR3 is 16 residues. V was trimmed by 2 bases and J by 0 bases, leaving 12 bases between them. The V gene's germline CDR1 is MNHNY and CDR2 SVGAGI (reference sequence). CDR3 sequence reads: CASSYRRASSTDTQYF. Here the CDR3 DNA reads TGTGCCAGCAGTTACCGACGAGCATCTAGCACAGATACGCAGTATTTT.

The CDR3 protein is CASSLGQQETQYF. CDR3 sequence (DNA): TGTGCCAGCTCACTCGGACAGCAAGAGACCCAGTACTTC. This chain links TRBV18 with TRBJ2-5, with a weak D call TRBD1 (6 bases). From germline, CDR1 is KGHSH and CDR2 LQKENI. This CDR3 has 13 residues. With 4 bases removed from V and 2 bases from J, the gap between germline ends came to 8 bases.

The rearrangement uses TRBV13 and TRBJ2-5; the match to TRBD1 covers 8 bases. J was trimmed by 5 bases and V by 5 bases; bases with no gene match: 7. CDR1 is PRHDT and CDR2 is FYEKMQ in the germline V gene (reference sequence). The CDR3 is made up of 14 amino acids. The CDR3 nucleotides are TGTGCCAGCAGCCCGCGGACAGGGCGGGAGACCCAGTACTTC. Translation: CASSPRTGRETQYF.

This chain connects TRBV7-2 to TRBJ2-5; D might be TRBD1 or TRBD2, each matching 5 bases. Trimming stripped 4 bases from V and 3 bases from J, with 18 bases between. This CDR3 spans 16 amino acids. Germline CDR1 and CDR2: SGHTA and FQGNSA. The CDR3 sequence: CASSSMIWDREETQYF. CDR3 sequence (DNA): TGTGCCAGCAGCTCGATGATCTGGGACCGAGAAGAGACCCAGTACTTC.

The CDR3: CASRGDRDTQGFEHF. The CDR3 region has the DNA TGTGCCAGCAGGGGGGACCGGGACACACAAGGCTTTGAGCATTTT. V and J are TRBV6-6 and TRBJ1-5, with D possibly being TRBD1 (6 bases). CDR3 size: 15 residues. Trimming shortened V by 6 bases and J by 14 bases, and 26 bases separated the two germline ends. CDR1 is MNHNY, CDR2 SVGAGI, per germline (reference sequence).

The rearrangement uses TRBV7-9 and TRBJ2-1, with D tentatively TRBD2 (5 bases). CDR1 is SEHNR and CDR2 is FQNEAQ in the germline V gene (reference sequence). This CDR3 has 12 amino acids. The ends were cut back, 2 bases at V and 7 bases at J, with 6 bases in the middle. CDR3 nucleotide sequence: TGTGCCAGCAGCTTATGGGAGAATGAGCAGTTCTTC. Translating gives CASSLWENEQFF.

The chain recombines TRBV5-6 with TRBJ1-1; D perhaps matches TRBD1 (5 bases). Germline CDR1 and CDR2: SGHDT and YYEEEE. V shed 4 bases and J shed 1 base, with 26 bases lying between them. This CDR3 is 19 amino acids long. CDR3 sequence: CASSPDPSGWGSKNTEAFF. Here the CDR3 DNA reads TGTGCCAGCAGCCCGGATCCCTCAGGGTGGGGTAGCAAGAACACTGAAGCTTTCTTT.

The gene calls are TRBV7-6 and TRBJ1-6; perhaps TRBD1 as D (6 bases). CDR1 and CDR2 from the germline V gene are SGHVS and FNYEAQ. The CDR3 contains 15 residues. V shed 5 bases and J shed 4 bases, with 12 bases lying between them. CDR3 sequence: CASSLAGQYNSPLHF. In DNA form, the CDR3 reads TGTGCCAGCAGCCTCGCAGGACAGTATAATTCACCCCTCCACTTT.

V and J are TRBV27 and TRBJ2-7; tentatively, D is TRBD2 (5 bases). Germline V lookup: CDR1 MNHEY, CDR2 SMNVEV (reference sequence). CDR3 length: 12 amino acids. V was trimmed by 4 bases and J by 7 bases, leaving 11 bases between them. CDR3 protein: CASSSGFREQYF. CDR3 DNA sequence: TGTGCCAGCAGTTCGGGGTTCCGGGAGCAGTACTTC.

The chain recombines TRBV30 with TRBJ2-1; 7 positions agree with TRBD2. Germline V lookup: CDR1 GTSNPN, CDR2 SVGIG (reference sequence). The CDR3 sequence is 13 residues long. The trim removed 0 bases at V and 7 bases at J, leaving 3 bases unmatched. The CDR3 nucleotides read TGTGCCTGGAGTGTACGGGGAGGGAATGAGCAGTTCTTC. Translation gives CAWSVRGGNEQFF. Combining the CDR3 with reference TRBV30 and TRBJ2-1 gives the whole variable domain SQTIHQWPATLVQPVGSPLSLECTVEGTSNPNLYWYRQAAGRGLQLLFYSVGIGQISSEVPQNLSASRPQDRQFILSSKKLLLSDSGFYLCAWSVRGGNEQFFGPGTRLTVL.

The chain couples TRBV7-6 to TRBJ2-1, with D perhaps matching TRBD1 (7 bases). V was pared by 2 bases and J by 7 bases, with 15 bases between. The CDR3 totals 15 residues. CDR1 and CDR2 (germline): SGHVS, FNYEAQ. The CDR3 sequence is CASSLSGGLGNEQFF. For the CDR3, the DNA is TGTGCCAGCAGCTTATCAGGGGGGTTGGGAAATGAGCAGTTCTTC. The variable domain in full, with the rest retrieved from reference TRBV7-6 and TRBJ2-1, is GAGVSQSPRYKVTKRGQDVALRCDPISGHVSLYWYRQALGQGPEFLTYFNYEAQQDKSGLPNDRFSAERPEGSISTLTIQRTEQRDSAMYRCASSLSGGLGNEQFFGPGTRLTVL.

The chain couples TRBV6-5 to TRBJ1-3, with 7 bases lining up with TRBD1. Trimming removed 4 bases from V and 9 bases from J; junction bases left unmatched: 12. CDR1 and CDR2 (germline): MNHEY, SVGAGI. The CDR3 covers 15 residues. CDR3 in amino acids: CASSSIQGILATIYF. In DNA, the CDR3 is TGTGCCAGCAGTTCCATACAGGGGATTTTGGCCACCATATATTTT.

The CDR3 sequence: CASRSSEGGGQPQHF. CDR3 sequence (DNA): TGTGCCAGCAGGTCTTCAGAGGGGGGCGGGCAGCCCCAGCATTTT. This chain joins TRBV6-6 and TRBJ1-5; D might be TRBD1 (6 bases). The CDR3 is 15 amino acids. Germline loops: CDR1 MNHNY, CDR2 SVGAGI (reference sequence). V lost 6 bases and J 7 bases, leaving 19 bases between the germline ends.

This chain connects TRBV11-3 to TRBJ2-7; D call uncertain. The germline V gene encodes CDR1 SGHNT and CDR2 YENEEA. The V end was cut by 1 base, the J end by 3 bases, with 16 bases between. The CDR3 covers 16 residues. CDR3 region: CASSLVDSGLDYEQYF. CDR3 in DNA: TGTGCCAGCAGCTTAGTTGATTCAGGCCTGGACTACGAGCAGTACTTC.

In DNA, the CDR3 is TGTGCCAGCAGCTCCGAGGGGGCAGGGACAGATACGCAGTATTTT. This encodes CASSSEGAGTDTQYF. The genes are TRBV5-8 and TRBJ2-3; 7 nucleotides align to TRBD1. Germline lookup yields CDR1 SGHTS and CDR2 YDEGEE. V dropped 3 bases and J dropped 3; count of bases not matched to a gene: 7. CDR3 size: 15 residues.

The rearrangement links TRBV11-2 to TRBJ2-2; perhaps D is TRBD1 or TRBD2 (5 bases each). The CDR3 covers 12 residues. Looked up from germline, CDR1 is SGHAT and CDR2 is FQNNGV. The germline V and J ends were trimmed by 6 bases and 6 bases, with 8 bases remaining between them. This chain's CDR3 is CASSRDAGELFF. CDR3 bases: TGTGCCAGCAGTAGGGACGCCGGGGAGCTGTTTTTT.

The chain joins TRBV6-1 to TRBJ1-5; no reliable D call. This CDR3 region has 17 residues. The germline V gene encodes CDR1 MNHNS and CDR2 SASEGT. Trimming took off 4 bases at V and 0 bases at J, with 16 bases between the two ends. The CDR3 sequence: CASSVANAAYSNQPQHF. Written as DNA, the CDR3 is TGTGCCAGCAGTGTCGCCAATGCGGCATATAGCAATCAGCCCCAGCATTTT.

CDR3 sequence (DNA): TGTGCCAGTAACGGGGGTTACAATCAGCCCCAGCATTTT. It codes for CASNGGYNQPQHF. J is TRBJ1-5 and V is TRBV19; tentative D call: TRBD1 (5 bases). The germline V gene encodes CDR1 LNHDA and CDR2 SQIVND (reference sequence). The CDR3 extends over 13 amino acids. V was trimmed by 7 bases and J by 3 bases, leaving 10 bases between them.

This sequence joins TRBV6-1 and TRBJ1-6, with TRBD1 as a possible D gene (5 bases). The CDR3 length is 13 residues. Germline CDR1 and CDR2: MNHNS and SASEGT. V was clipped by 6 bases and J by 8 bases, with 11 bases between them. The CDR3 coding sequence is TGTGCCAGCAGACCTAGGGGTTATTCACCCCTCCACTTT. Its translation: CASRPRGYSPLHF.

The rearrangement links TRBV28 to TRBJ1-1; a weak D match, TRBD1 (5 bases). The CDR3 is made up of 16 amino acids. Trimming removed 5 bases at V and 4 bases at J, with 20 bases between. Germline CDR1 reads MDHEN; CDR2 reads SYDVKM. The CDR3 loop reads CASSQGRNWLVTEAFF. DNA for the CDR3: TGTGCCAGCAGTCAGGGTCGTAATTGGCTAGTCACTGAAGCTTTCTTT.

The gene calls are TRBV7-2 and TRBJ2-1; 7 positions agree with TRBD1. The CDR3 spans 15 residues. V was clipped by 3 bases and J by 8 bases; unmatched bases: 10. The germline V gene has CDR1 SGHTA and CDR2 FQGNSA. The CDR3 here is CASSFYRDSGYEQFF. The CDR3 DNA reads as TGTGCCAGCAGCTTTTACCGGGACAGTGGATATGAGCAGTTCTTC.

The rearrangement uses TRBV1 and TRBJ2-5; the DNA was not compared with TRBD2, the D call given in the table. TRBV1 is a pseudogene segment. CDR3 length: 18 residues. The CDR3 DNA follows: TGCACCAGCAGCCAAGGAAAGTGTCTAGCGGGGAATCAAGAGACCCAGTACTTC. Protein product: CTSSQGKCLAGNQETQYF.

A remark on this clone: One end of the junction does not line up with germline, which may come from a read error. The CDR3 reads CASSLAGAGVSRSSLDF. CDR3 nucleotide sequence: TGCGCCAGCAGCTTGGCCGGGGCAGGGGTTAGCCGTTCTTCGTTGGACTTC. The V gene is TRBV5-1, the J gene TRBJ2-7; possible D gene TRBD1, 6 bases. Germline V gives CDR1 SGHRS, CDR2 YFSETQ. The CDR3 consists of 17 residues.

The chain combines TRBV27 with TRBJ2-1; D gene unclear. Trimming left V 4 bases short and J 4 bases short, with 14 bases between. The germline gives CDR1 MNHEY, CDR2 SMNVEV (reference sequence). This CDR3 has 15 amino acids. CDR3 sequence: CASSSYDRLYNEQFF. For the CDR3, the DNA is TGTGCCAGCAGTTCTTATGATCGCCTTTACAATGAGCAGTTCTTC.